These 13 T cell receptor beta chains originate from one sample sequenced in a study of T-cell memory formation after mild COVID-19. TCRdb re-called the 5' RACE reads with MiXCR, one entry per CDR3 protein. Of roughly 250,000 distinct CDR3 sequences listed, roughly 15% were seen once; the top ten hold 3.5%. The sample comprised PBMCs or a T cell subset sorted from them (not recorded which). All receptors derive from a man between 18 and 35 years old who had mild COVID-19 (a few samples of this study predate the infection). Cell type and time point are not known.

The chain recombines TRBV3-1 with TRBJ2-5; 8 bases fit TRBD2. Germline V gene lookup returns CDR1 LGHDT and CDR2 YNNKEL (reference sequence). This CDR3 spans 16 amino acids. V trimming: 4 bases; J trimming: 5 bases; junction bases outside the gene matches: 12. CDR3 in DNA: TGTGCCAGCAGCCCCCTCGGTACGGGGGGGCCGGAGACCCAGTACTTC. Translating it yields CASSPLGTGGPETQYF.

The chain employs TRBV19 and TRBJ2-4, with D perhaps matching TRBD2 (5 bases). This CDR3 has 15 residues. Germline lookup yields CDR1 LNHDA and CDR2 SQIVND (reference sequence). V lost 4 bases to trimming and J lost 0 bases, with 10 bases between them. CDR3 sequence reads: CASSNAGLAKNIQYF. The CDR3 DNA sequence: TGTGCCAGTAGTAATGCGGGTCTAGCCAAAAACATTCAGTACTTC.

This chain connects TRBV7-7 to TRBJ2-2; D uncertain. Germline V CDR1 and CDR2: SSHAT, FNYEAQ (reference sequence). This CDR3 is 12 amino acids long. This chain's CDR3 is CASRVFAGELFF. Here the CDR3 DNA reads TGTGCTAGTAGGGTGTTCGCCGGGGAGCTGTTTTTT. The whole variable domain, filled in from reference TRBV7-7 and TRBJ2-2, reads GAGVSQSPRYKVTKRGQDVTLRCDPISSHATLYWYQQALGQGPEFLTYFNYEAQPDKSGLPSDRFSAERPEGSISTLTIQRTEQRDSAMYRCASRVFAGELFFGEGSRLTVL.

The rearrangement links TRBV6-4 to TRBJ2-3, with D maybe TRBD2 (5 bases). V was clipped by 3 bases and J by 0 bases, with 7 bases between them. Germline V gives CDR1 MRHNA, CDR2 SNTAGT. CDR3 length equals 14 residues. Written as DNA, the CDR3 is TGTGCCAGCAGTGAAAGAGGGAGCACAGATACGCAGTATTTT. Residues: CASSERGSTDTQYF.

This clonotype was found a few times. V is TRBV7-3 and J is TRBJ1-1, with D tentatively TRBD1 (6 bases). This CDR3 spans 16 amino acids. Germline V gives CDR1 SGHTA, CDR2 FQGTGA. V shed 6 bases and J shed 0 bases, with 17 bases lying between them. CDR3 sequence (DNA): TGTGCCAGCAGTTTCGCCTACAGGGCAGTGAACACTGAAGCTTTCTTT. It codes for CASSFAYRAVNTEAFF.

This clonotype was observed a handful of times. The chain carries TRBV12-3 or TRBV12-4 and TRBJ2-5; D call uncertain. The V end was cut by 6 bases, the J end by 5 bases, with 13 bases between. The length of the CDR3 is 13 residues. CDR3 sequence: CASSFAQEETQYF. CDR3 in DNA: TGTGCCAGCAGCTTCGCGCAGGAGGAGACCCAGTACTTC.

This clonotype has a count of ten or more. The chain links TRBV13 to TRBJ2-2, with D uncertain. The CDR3 spans 12 residues. Germline CDR1 PRHDT, CDR2 FYEKMQ (reference sequence). V was pared by 5 bases and J by 8 bases, with 9 bases between. The CDR3 sequence: CASSLPGGELFF. CDR3 nucleotide sequence: TGTGCCAGCAGCCTCCCTGGGGGGGAGCTGTTTTTT.

Only a few counts were recorded for this clonotype. This chain uses TRBV7-3 with TRBJ2-1; 8 nucleotides agree with TRBD2. V was clipped by 1 base and J by 9 bases; unmatched bases: 2. The germline V gene has CDR1 SGHTA and CDR2 FQGTGA. This CDR3 is 13 amino acids long. CDR3 in DNA: TGTGCCAGCAGCTTAAGCGGGGGGACTGAGCAGTTCTTC. This gives the protein CASSLSGGTEQFF.

This sequence joins TRBV20-1 and TRBJ1-5, with D maybe TRBD1 (6 bases). There are 15 residues in the CDR3. V was trimmed by 6 bases and J by 7 bases, leaving 22 bases between them. Looked up from germline, CDR1 is DFQATT and CDR2 is SNEGSKA (reference sequence). This CDR3 reads CSAPSGDIGYQPQHF. CDR3 DNA: TGCAGTGCACCATCTGGGGACATTGGGTACCAGCCCCAGCATTTT.

This clonotype was detected only a few times. This chain joins TRBV29-1 and TRBJ1-1, with D perhaps matching TRBD1 (6 bases). V was shortened by 6 bases and J by 8 bases, with 7 bases between the two germline ends. There are 9 residues in the CDR3. CDR1 SQVTM and CDR2 ANQGSEA come from the germline V gene. The CDR3 sequence is CSVGTEAFF. CDR3 sequence (DNA): TGCAGCGTAGGGACAGAAGCTTTCTTT.

This clonotype was counted only a few times. The CDR3 nucleotides are TGTGCCAGCTCAAAAGACAGGGAGGTCGCAGATACGCAGTATTTT. Translating gives CASSKDREVADTQYF. J is TRBJ2-3 and V is TRBV18, with a tentative D call TRBD1 (7 bases). CDR1 is KGHSH and CDR2 is LQKENI in the germline V gene. This CDR3 spans 15 amino acids. Trimming took off 5 bases at V and 4 bases at J, with 16 bases between the two ends.

The gene calls are TRBV5-4 and TRBJ1-1, with 7 bases identical to TRBD1. Germline trimming cut 4 bases from V and 6 bases from J; bases unmatched to any gene: 9. CDR3 size: 14 residues. Germline V gives CDR1 SGHNT, CDR2 YYREEE (reference sequence). DNA for the CDR3: TGTGCCAGCAGCGCCGACAGGGAAAGGGCTGAAGCTTTCTTT. Translated, it gives CASSADRERAEAFF. Supplemented by reference TRBV5-4 and TRBJ1-1, the full variable domain reads ETGVTQSPTHLIKTRGQQVTLRCSSQSGHNTVSWYQQALGQGPQFIFQYYREEENGRGNFPPRFSGLQFPNYSSELNVNALELDDSALYLCASSADRERAEAFFGQGTRLTVV.

V gene TRBV11-2 combines with J gene TRBJ1-2; D gene uncertain. V was clipped by 5 bases and J by 1 base, with 5 bases between them. Germline V gene data show CDR1 as SGHAT and CDR2 as FQNNGV. The CDR3 contains 12 residues. CDR3 sequence reads: CASSQSNYGYTF. The CDR3 DNA reads TGTGCCAGCAGCCAAAGTAACTATGGCTACACCTTC.